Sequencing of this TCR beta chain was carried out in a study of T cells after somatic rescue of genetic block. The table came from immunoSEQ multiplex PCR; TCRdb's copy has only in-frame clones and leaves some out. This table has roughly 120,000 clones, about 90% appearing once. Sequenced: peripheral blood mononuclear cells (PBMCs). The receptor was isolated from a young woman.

CDR3 loop: CASSFTGGDTEAFF. In nucleotides, the CDR3 is TGTGCCAGCAGCTTCACAGGGGGTGACACTGAAGCTTTCTTT. The J gene is TRBJ1-1, the V gene TRBV7-3, with 8 bases matching TRBD1. Per germline, CDR1 SGHTA and CDR2 FQGTGA. Unmatched junction bases numbered 3, after V lost 3 bases and J lost 3 bases. CDR3 size: 14 residues.